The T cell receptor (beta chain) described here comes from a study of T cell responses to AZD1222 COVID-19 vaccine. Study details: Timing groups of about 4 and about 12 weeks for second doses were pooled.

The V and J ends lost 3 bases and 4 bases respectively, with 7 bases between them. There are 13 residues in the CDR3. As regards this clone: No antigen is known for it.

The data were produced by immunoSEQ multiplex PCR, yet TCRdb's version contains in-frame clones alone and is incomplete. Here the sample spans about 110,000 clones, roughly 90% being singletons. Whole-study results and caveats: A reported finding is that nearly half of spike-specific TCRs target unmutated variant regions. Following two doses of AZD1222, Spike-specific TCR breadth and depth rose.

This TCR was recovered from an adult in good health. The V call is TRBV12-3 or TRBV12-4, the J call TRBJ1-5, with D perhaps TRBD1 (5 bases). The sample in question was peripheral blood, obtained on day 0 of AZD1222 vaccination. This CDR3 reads CASSFRGNQPQHF. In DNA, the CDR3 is TGTGCCAGCAGTTTTAGGGGAAATCAGCCCCAGCATTTT.